The source of this T cell receptor (beta chain) is a study of blood T cell repertoires in COVID-19. TCRdb's copy holds only in-frame clones and misses some; the assay was immunoSEQ multiplex PCR. The sample consists of some 150,000 clones, roughly 87% of them appearing once. Losses at the gene ends were 5 bases for V and 3 bases for J; bases not matched to a gene: 10. The CDR3 has 15 residues. The germline gives CDR1 PRHDT, CDR2 FYEKMQ (reference sequence). This sequence originates from a woman between 45 and 60 years old with acute or convalescent COVID-19. The V call is TRBV13, the J call TRBJ2-7, with 7 bases lining up with TRBD1. The sequenced material came from peripheral blood. The CDR3 here is CASSKPTGSDYEQYF. The CDR3 DNA sequence: TGTGCCAGCAGCAAACCGACAGGGTCGGACTACGAGCAGTACTTC.